This is a list of T cell receptor beta chains from one sample in a study of neurological immune-mediated disorders. TCRdb processed the 5' RACE reads anew with MiXCR; each CDR3 protein has one entry. In the table there are about 35,000 distinct CDR3 sequences, 3.5% to 4.5% of which are singletons. Sequencing input: PBMCs. The receptors were gathered from a man aged 30 to 45 with multiple sclerosis. Each CDR3 is given with its conserved first and last residue. A D gene is named only where the DNA matches it firmly. A row's size may be missing; if present it is once, few, many or a size class.

>few|TRBD1|TRBV20-1|TRBJ1-2
TGCAGTGCACTTAAACAGGGGGCGGATGGCTACACCTTC
CSALKQGADGYTF
>few|.|TRBV29-1|TRBJ2-7
TGCAGCGTTGGTTTGATGGGTTCGTACGAGCAGTACTTC
CSVGLMGSYEQYF
>few|.|TRBV7-8|TRBJ2-6
TGTGCCAGCAGCGACGGAACCCGGAACTCTGGGGCCAAAGTCCTGACTTTC
CASSDGTRNSGAKVLTF
>.|.|TRBV5-1|TRBJ2-7
TGCGCCAGCAGATCGGCCCCGAGGGAAGTGCAGTACTTC
CASRSAPREVQYF
>many|.|TRBV20-1|TRBJ2-1
TGCAGTGCTAGTCGGGGTATGGGTGTGCAGTTCTTC
CSASRGMGVQFF
>many|.|TRBV7-2|TRBJ1-2
TGTGCCAGCAGCCCCGGGACCCGGGGTGGCTACACCTTC
CASSPGTRGGYTF
>many|TRBD1|TRBV10-3|TRBJ2-7
TGTGCCATCAGTGGGGACAGGGATCCCTACGAGCAGTACTTC
CAISGDRDPYEQYF
>many|TRBD1|TRBV5-1|TRBJ2-1
TGCGCCAGCAGCTTCGACAGGGAAGCCTACAATGAGCAGTTCTTC
CASSFDREAYNEQFF
>many|.|TRBV5-1|TRBJ2-7
TGCGCCAGCAGCTTGGTCACAGGGTCAGACTACGAGCAGTACTTC
CASSLVTGSDYEQYF
>many|TRBD1|TRBV5-1|TRBJ1-1
TGCGCCAGCAGCTTCGGACAGGGTAAAACTGAAGCTTTCTTT
CASSFGQGKTEAFF
>many|.|TRBV27|TRBJ2-1
TGTGCCAGCAGCGGAACCTCTTACTACAATGAGCAGTTCTTC
CASSGTSYYNEQFF
>many|.|TRBV6-5|TRBJ1-1
TGTGCCAGCAGTCCGGACCTTTGGAACACTGAAGCTTTCTTT
CASSPDLWNTEAFF
>many|.|TRBV7-2|TRBJ2-7
TGTGCCAGCAGCTCGCCCACCGGCGAGCAGTACTTC
CASSSPTGEQYF
>few|TRBD1|TRBV3-1|TRBJ2-1
TGTGCCAGCAGCGAGACAGGGTCACAGTTCTTC
CASSETGSQFF
>.|.|TRBV14|TRBJ1-1
TGTGCCAGCATCCTCTACGGGGTTGAAGCTTTCTTT
CASILYGVEAFF
>many|TRBD2|TRBV20-1|TRBJ2-7
TGCAGTGCTAGAAAGGGACTAGCGGGGGGTTCCTTCTTC
CSARKGLAGGSFF
>medium-sized|.|TRBV20-1|TRBJ2-7
TGCAGTGCTAGAGAGGCGGGTTTCTACGAGCAGTACTTC
CSAREAGFYEQYF
>many|TRBD1|TRBV18|TRBJ2-1
TGTGCCAGCTCAATAGGACAGGGACCCAATGAGCAGTTCTTC
CASSIGQGPNEQFF
>many|.|TRBV7-2|TRBJ1-1
TGTGCCAGCAGCCCAAGTGGGGTGACGGTCACTGAAGCTTTCTTT
CASSPSGVTVTEAFF
>many|.|TRBV20-1|TRBJ2-5
TGCAGTGCCCGAGGCGCGCAGACCCAGTACTTC
CSARGAQTQYF
>few|.|TRBV20-1|TRBJ1-1
TGCAGTGCAAGCGAGGGGAGCTGGCCTGAAGCTTTCTTT
CSASEGSWPEAFF
>many|.|TRBV20-1|TRBJ1-5
TGCAGTGCTAGAGATACGGCAGGGGGCAATCAGCCCCAGCATTTT
CSARDTAGGNQPQHF
>few|TRBD1|TRBV6-5|TRBJ1-1
TGTGCCAGCAGGGCGGGACAGGTCATGAACACTGAAGCTTTCTTT
CASRAGQVMNTEAFF